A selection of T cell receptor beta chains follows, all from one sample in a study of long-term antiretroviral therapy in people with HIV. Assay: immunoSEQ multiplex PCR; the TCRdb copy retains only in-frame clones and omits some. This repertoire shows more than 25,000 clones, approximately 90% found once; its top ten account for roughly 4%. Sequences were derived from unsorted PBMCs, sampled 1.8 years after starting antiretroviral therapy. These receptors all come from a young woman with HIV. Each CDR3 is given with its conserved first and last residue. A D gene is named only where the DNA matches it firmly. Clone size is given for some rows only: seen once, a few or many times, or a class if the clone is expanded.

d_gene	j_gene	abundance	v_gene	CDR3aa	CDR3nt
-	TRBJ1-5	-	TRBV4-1	CASSQSSNQPQHF	TGCGCCAGCAGCCAAAGCAGCAATCAGCCCCAGCATTTT
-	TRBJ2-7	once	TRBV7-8	CASSLVAQSYEQYF	TGTGCCAGCAGCTTAGTTGCTCAGTCCTACGAGCAGTACTTC
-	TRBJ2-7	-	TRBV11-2	CASSLERYEQYF	TGTGCCAGCAGCTTAGAACGGTACGAGCAGTACTTC
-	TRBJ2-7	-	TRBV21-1	CASSKWGPGSSYEQYF	-
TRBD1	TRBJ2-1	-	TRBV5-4	CATQDRGLYNEQFF	TGTGCCACCCAGGACAGGGGGCTTTACAATGAGCAGTTCTTC
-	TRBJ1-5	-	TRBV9	CASSAGGGTNQPQHF	TGTGCCAGCAGCGCGGGGGGGGGTACCAATCAGCCCCAGCATTTT
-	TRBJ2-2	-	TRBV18	CASSPDKFTGELFF	TGTGCCAGCTCACCCGATAAATTCACCGGGGAGCTGTTTTTT
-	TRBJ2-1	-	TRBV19	CASSIGGSYNEQFF	TGTGCCAGTAGTATTGGGGGCTCCTACAATGAGCAGTTCTTC
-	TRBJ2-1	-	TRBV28	CATTQDPPNNEQFF	TGTGCCACGACACAAGACCCGCCCAACAATGAGCAGTTCTTC
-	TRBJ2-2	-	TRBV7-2	CASSLGQGSGELFF	TGTGCCAGCAGCTTAGGGCAGGGCTCCGGGGAGCTGTTTTTT
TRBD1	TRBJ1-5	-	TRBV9	CASSVGSGGDQPQHF	TGTGCCAGCAGCGTAGGTTCAGGGGGGGACCAGCCCCAGCATTTT
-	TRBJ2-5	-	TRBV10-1	CASRRPTQETQYF	TGCGCCAGCAGAAGACCAACCCAAGAGACCCAGTACTTC
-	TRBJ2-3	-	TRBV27	CASTGGFLDTQYF	TGTGCCAGCACAGGGGGGTTTTTAGATACGCAGTATTTT
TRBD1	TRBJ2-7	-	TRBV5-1	CASSYRTGEEEQYF	TGCGCCAGCAGCTATAGGACAGGGGAGGAGGAGCAGTACTTC
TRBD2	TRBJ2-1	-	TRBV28	CASTYRAGLAQNEQFF	TGTGCCAGCACCTACCGCGCGGGACTAGCTCAGAATGAGCAGTTCTTC
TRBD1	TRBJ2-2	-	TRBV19	CASSIYGTGNTGELFF	TGTGCCAGTAGTATTTACGGGACAGGGAACACCGGGGAGCTGTTTTTT
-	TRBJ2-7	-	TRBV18	CASSPPDHSYEQYF	TGTGCCAGCTCACCACCGGACCATTCCTACGAGCAGTACTTC
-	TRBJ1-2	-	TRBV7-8	CASSLRPGDYGYTF	TGTGCCAGCAGCCTCCGTCCGGGCGACTATGGCTACACCTTC
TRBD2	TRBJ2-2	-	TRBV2	CASEAGAGTGELFF	TGTGCCAGCGAAGCGGGAGCGGGAACCGGGGAGCTGTTTTTT
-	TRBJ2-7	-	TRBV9	CASSVADRNEQYF	TGTGCCAGCAGCGTAGCTGACAGGAACGAGCAGTACTTC
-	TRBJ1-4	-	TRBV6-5	CASSPLNYNEKLFF	TGTGCCAGCAGCCCCCTGAACTATAATGAAAAACTGTTTTTT
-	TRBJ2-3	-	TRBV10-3	CAAAIGSTDTQYF	TGTGCCGCCGCTATCGGTAGCACAGATACGCAGTATTTT
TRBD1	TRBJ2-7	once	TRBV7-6	CASSPGPGQGFLEQYF	TGTGCCAGCAGCCCGGGTCCGGGACAGGGGTTTCTCGAGCAGTACTTC